Each of the 21 T cell receptor beta chains below was sequenced from the same sample in a study of shared clonotypes between healthy human individuals. Naive CD8 cells, CD45RO-negative and positively selected for CCR7, excluded terminally differentiated effector memory CD45RA+ cells. Libraries were prepared by immunoSEQ multiplex PCR; TCRdb keeps only in-frame clonotypes and omits some of them. The table has about 2.1 million clones, under 95% seen once; the top ten hold over 1.5%. Sequencing input: naive CD8+ T cells from PBMCs. The receptors originated from a man aged 18 to 30 in good health. Some clones in this sample may be carry-over from other donors' samples.

The table lists this clone with a count of one. The genes are TRBV29-1 and TRBJ1-2; no clear D gene. Per the germline V gene, CDR1 is SQVTM and CDR2 is ANQGSEA. V was pared by 3 bases and J by 6 bases, with 17 bases between. The CDR3 has 14 amino acids. The CDR3 loop is CSVDYPRQLHGYTF. Here the CDR3 DNA reads TGCAGCGTTGATTATCCGAGGCAGTTGCATGGCTACACCTTC.

This rearrangement joins TRBV7-2 to TRBJ2-1; possible D gene TRBD2, 6 bases. V dropped 8 bases and J dropped 0 bases, with 11 bases sitting between them. The germline V gene encodes CDR1 SGHTA and CDR2 FQGNSA. This CDR3 comprises 14 residues. The CDR3 spells CASAPSVSYNEQFF. For the CDR3, the DNA is TGTGCCAGCGCCCCTAGCGTCTCCTACAATGAGCAGTTCTTC.

The rearrangement joins TRBV6-5 to TRBJ1-1; D is ambiguous. The length of the CDR3 is 15 residues. Germline CDR1 and CDR2: MNHEY and SVGAGI. The germline V and J ends were trimmed by 2 bases and 4 bases, with 14 bases remaining between them. The CDR3 DNA reads TGTGCCAGCAGTTACGGGAACGAGGGCCTCACTGAAGCTTTCTTT. Translation: CASSYGNEGLTEAFF.

The chain couples TRBV29-1 to TRBJ1-4, with a weak D call TRBD1 (5 bases). The CDR3 is 15 residues long. Per germline, CDR1 SQVTM and CDR2 ANQGSEA. The V end was cut by 4 bases, the J end by 6 bases, with 18 bases between. The CDR3 region has the DNA TGCAGCGTTGGGGGGGGTTCCGTAACGGATGAAAAACTGTTTTTT. It translates to CSVGGGSVTDEKLFF.

The chain employs TRBV11-2 and TRBJ1-2, with D perhaps matching TRBD1 (6 bases). The V gene's germline CDR1 is SGHAT and CDR2 FQNNGV. CDR3 length: 14 amino acids. V lost 4 bases and J 6 bases, leaving 15 bases between the germline ends. As DNA, the CDR3 is TGTGCCAGCAGCTCGGGAGTTTGGGGGCATGGCTACACCTTC. Protein: CASSSGVWGHGYTF.

Worth noting for this clone: Other DNA sequences of this sample code for an identical CDR3. V and J are TRBV7-9 and TRBJ1-2; TRBD1 is a possible D gene (5 bases). The CDR3 consists of 13 residues. V was pared by 6 bases and J by 3 bases, with 11 bases between. Germline V gene lookup returns CDR1 SEHNR and CDR2 FQNEAQ (reference sequence). CDR3 region: CASRPDRDYGYTF. As DNA, the CDR3 is TGTGCCAGCAGGCCCGACAGAGACTATGGCTACACCTTC.

The V call is TRBV11-2, the J call TRBJ1-1, with D perhaps matching TRBD1 (5 bases). CDR1 and CDR2 (germline): SGHAT, FQNNGV. V gave up 0 bases and J gave up 0 bases, with 14 bases separating them. The CDR3 loop spans 17 amino acids. This chain's CDR3 is CASSLDGREMMNTEAFF. Written as DNA, the CDR3 is TGTGCCAGCAGCTTAGATGGCAGGGAAATGATGAACACTGAAGCTTTCTTT.

The chain joins TRBV6-1 to TRBJ2-7; TRBD1 matches at 7 bases. The CDR3 sequence is 13 residues long. In germline, CDR1 is MNHNS, CDR2 SASEGT. V dropped 7 bases and J dropped 1; count of bases not matched to a gene: 4. The CDR3 loop is CASKPGQSYEQYF. In DNA, the CDR3 is TGTGCCAGCAAACCGGGACAGTCCTACGAGCAGTACTTC.

V gene TRBV6-1 combines with J gene TRBJ2-2; D unresolved. The CDR3 sequence is 17 residues long. Germline V gene data show CDR1 as MNHNS and CDR2 as SASEGT. V lost 0 bases and J 5 bases, leaving 16 bases between the germline ends. The CDR3 loop reads CASSEAPVGWGTGELFF. In nucleotides, the CDR3 is TGTGCCAGCAGTGAAGCTCCTGTCGGGTGGGGTACCGGGGAGCTGTTTTTT.

The rearrangement joins TRBV5-8 to TRBJ2-1; TRBD2 might be the D (6 bases). The V gene's germline CDR1 is SGHTS and CDR2 YDEGEE. This CDR3 spans 15 amino acids. The germline V and J ends were trimmed by 3 bases and 2 bases, with 12 bases remaining between them. The CDR3 protein is CASSWGSGPYNEQFF. The CDR3 region has the DNA TGTGCCAGCAGCTGGGGCAGCGGGCCCTACAATGAGCAGTTCTTC.

The chain links TRBV6-6 to TRBJ1-5, with D unresolved. V was trimmed by 2 bases and J by 5 bases, leaving 7 bases between them. The CDR3 sequence is 13 residues long. Germline V lookup: CDR1 MNHNY, CDR2 SVGAGI (reference sequence). CDR3 nucleotides: TGTGCCAGCAGTTACCTCTTTTATCAGCCCCAGCATTTT. This encodes CASSYLFYQPQHF.

This sequence joins TRBV9 and TRBJ1-1, with TRBD1 identical over 8 bases. The CDR3 runs to 15 residues. V lost 3 bases, J lost 2 bases, and 6 bases stayed unmatched. CDR1 and CDR2 from the germline V gene are SGDLS and YYNGEE. In DNA form, the CDR3 reads TGTGCCAGCAGCGAACGACAGGGGCCTAACACTGAAGCTTTCTTT. This gives the protein CASSERQGPNTEAFF.

V is TRBV7-3 and J is TRBJ2-5; D tentatively fits TRBD1 or TRBD2 (5 bases each). Germline CDR1 SGHTA, CDR2 FQGTGA. V shed 5 bases and J shed 5 bases, with 18 bases lying between them. The CDR3 totals 15 residues. CDR3 nucleotide sequence: TGTGCCAGCAGCCTCTCCGGGACCCACGGGGAGACCCAGTACTTC. Amino acid sequence: CASSLSGTHGETQYF.

The rearrangement uses TRBV27 and TRBJ2-7; D unclear. V was cut by 5 bases and J by 5 bases, with 16 bases left in between. The CDR3 has 14 residues. Germline CDR1 reads MNHEY; CDR2 reads SMNVEV (reference sequence). The CDR3 region is CASSPRTSRDEQYF. CDR3 in DNA: TGTGCCAGCAGTCCCCGGACGTCGAGAGACGAGCAGTACTTC.

The chain's CDR3 is CASSLVGAGGELFF. The CDR3, as DNA: TGTGCCAGCAGCTTAGTGGGGGCTGGCGGGGAGCTGTTTTTT. V usage is TRBV7-9 and J usage is TRBJ2-2; TRBD1 might be the D (6 bases). This CDR3 comprises 14 residues. CDR1 SEHNR and CDR2 FQNEAQ come from the germline V gene (reference sequence). The V end was cut by 1 base, the J end by 7 bases, with 10 bases between.

A single count supports this clone. This chain links TRBV4-1 with TRBJ2-7; D is uncertain. Trimming cost V 1 base and J 7 bases, with 5 bases left between them. From germline, CDR1 is MGHRA and CDR2 YSYEKL. The CDR3 consists of 11 residues. The CDR3 sequence: CASSQGTEQYF. CDR3 DNA: TGCGCCAGCAGCCAAGGAACAGAGCAGTACTTC.

This clone has just one count. The J gene is TRBJ2-3, the V gene TRBV10-2, with a weak D call TRBD2 (6 bases). Germline loops: CDR1 WSHSY, CDR2 SAAADI. The V and J ends lost 2 bases and 7 bases respectively, with 22 bases between them. This CDR3 spans 17 amino acids. This CDR3 reads CASSESLGGTFPNTQYF. The DNA of the CDR3 is TGCGCCAGCAGTGAGAGTCTAGGAGGGACTTTCCCGAATACGCAGTATTTT.

This rearrangement joins TRBV5-6 to TRBJ2-5; D unclear. Between the trimmed V and J ends, which lost 0 bases and 2 bases, there was a span of 14 bases. CDR3 length: 16 residues. The germline V gene encodes CDR1 SGHDT and CDR2 YYEEEE. CDR3: CASSLGDGRLQETQYF. The CDR3 DNA reads TGTGCCAGCAGCTTGGGCGACGGCCGATTACAAGAGACCCAGTACTTC.

The gene calls are TRBV27 and TRBJ2-7; 12 bases agree with TRBD2. Trimming took 6 bases from V and 2 from J; bases not matched to a gene: 5. CDR1 is MNHEY, CDR2 SMNVEV, per germline (reference sequence). This CDR3 spans 15 amino acids. In nucleotides, the CDR3 is TGTGCCAGCAGGGCCGGGACTAGCGGGCCCTACGAGCAGTACTTC. Translated: CASRAGTSGPYEQYF.

The rearrangement uses TRBV6-6 and TRBJ1-1; D is ambiguous. There are 14 residues in the CDR3. The V gene lost 0 bases and the J gene lost 4 bases, with 9 bases spanning the gap. Germline-derived CDR1 and CDR2 are MNHNY and SVGAGI (reference sequence). DNA for the CDR3: TGTGCCAGCAGTTACTCGGCAGAGGGCACTGAAGCTTTCTTT. Translation: CASSYSAEGTEAFF.

The chain employs TRBV15 and TRBJ2-1, with D maybe TRBD2 (6 bases). CDR1 and CDR2 from the germline V gene are LNHNV and YYDKDF (reference sequence). V was pared by 4 bases and J by 3 bases, with 31 bases between. CDR3 length equals 21 residues. Written as DNA, the CDR3 is TGTGCCACCAGCACCCACCGGGGGACGGATTATACCACGATTGTCTACAATGAGCAGTTCTTC. This translates into CATSTHRGTDYTTIVYNEQFF.